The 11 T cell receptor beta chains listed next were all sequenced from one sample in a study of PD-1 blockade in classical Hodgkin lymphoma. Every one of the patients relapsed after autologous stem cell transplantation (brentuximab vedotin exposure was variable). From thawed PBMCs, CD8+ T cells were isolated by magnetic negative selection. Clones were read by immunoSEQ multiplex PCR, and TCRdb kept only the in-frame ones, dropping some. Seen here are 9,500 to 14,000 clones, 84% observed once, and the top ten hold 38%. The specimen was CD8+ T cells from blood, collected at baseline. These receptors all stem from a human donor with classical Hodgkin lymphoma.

CDR3 sequence: CAANIYEQYF. As DNA, the CDR3 is TGTGCAGCAAACATTTACGAGCAGTACTTC. This rearrangement joins TRBV21-1 to TRBJ2-7. TRBV21-1 is a pseudogene segment. CDR3 size: 10 residues.

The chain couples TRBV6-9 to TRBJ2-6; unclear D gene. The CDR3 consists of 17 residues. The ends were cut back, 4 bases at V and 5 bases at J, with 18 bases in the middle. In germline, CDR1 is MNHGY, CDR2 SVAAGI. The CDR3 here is CASSFDKRQSRANVLTF. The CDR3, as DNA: TGTGCCAGCAGTTTCGACAAACGACAAAGTCGGGCCAACGTCCTGACTTTC.

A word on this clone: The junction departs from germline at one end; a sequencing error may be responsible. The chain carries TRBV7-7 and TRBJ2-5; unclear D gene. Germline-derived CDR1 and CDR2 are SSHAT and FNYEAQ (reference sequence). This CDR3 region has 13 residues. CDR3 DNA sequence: TGTGCTAGCAGCATACAAAAGGGTCAGACCCAGTACTTC. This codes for CASSIQKGQTQYF.

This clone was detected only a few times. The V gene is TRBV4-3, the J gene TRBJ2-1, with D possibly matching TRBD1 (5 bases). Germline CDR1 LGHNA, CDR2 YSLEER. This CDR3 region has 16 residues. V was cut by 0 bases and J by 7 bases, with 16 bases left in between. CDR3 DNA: TGCGCCAGCAGCCAAGATAGCCAGGGTCTCGGGAATGAGCAGTTCTTC. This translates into CASSQDSQGLGNEQFF.

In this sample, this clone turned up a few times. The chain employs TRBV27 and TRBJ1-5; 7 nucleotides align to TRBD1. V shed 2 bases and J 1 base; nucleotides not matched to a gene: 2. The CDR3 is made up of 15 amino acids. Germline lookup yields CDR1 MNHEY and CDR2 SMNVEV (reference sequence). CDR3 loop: CASSLVGQSNQPQHF. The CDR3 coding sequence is TGTGCCAGCAGTTTAGTGGGACAGAGCAATCAGCCCCAGCATTTT.

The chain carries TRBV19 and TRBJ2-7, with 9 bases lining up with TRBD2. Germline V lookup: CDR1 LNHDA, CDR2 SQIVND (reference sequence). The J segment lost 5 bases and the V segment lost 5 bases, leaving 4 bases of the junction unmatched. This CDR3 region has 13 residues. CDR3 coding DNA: TGTGCCAGTAGTGCTGGGACTAGCAACGAGCAGTACTTC. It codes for CASSAGTSNEQYF. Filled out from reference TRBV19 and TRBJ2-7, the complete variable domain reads DGGITQSPKYLFRKEGQNVTLSCEQNLNHDAMYWYRQDPGQGLRLIYYSQIVNDFQKGDIAEGYSVSREKKESFPLTVTSAQKNPTAFYLCASSAGTSNEQYFGPGTRLTVT.

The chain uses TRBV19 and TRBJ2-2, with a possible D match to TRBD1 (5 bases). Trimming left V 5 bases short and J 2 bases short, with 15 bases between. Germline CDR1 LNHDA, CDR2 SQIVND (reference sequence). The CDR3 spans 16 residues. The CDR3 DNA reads TGTGCCAGTAGTGCGGATGAGGACAAAAACACCGGGGAGCTGTTTTTT. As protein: CASSADEDKNTGELFF.

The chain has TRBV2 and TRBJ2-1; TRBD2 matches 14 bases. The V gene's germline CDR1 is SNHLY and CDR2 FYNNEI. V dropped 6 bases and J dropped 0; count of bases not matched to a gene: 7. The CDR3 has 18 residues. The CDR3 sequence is CASRMGLAGVSSYNEQFF. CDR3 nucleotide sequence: TGTGCCAGCAGGATGGGACTAGCGGGAGTGAGCTCCTACAATGAGCAGTTCTTC.

In DNA, the CDR3 is TGCGCCAGCAGTTACTCTCCACGACTGGACGGGGGGAACACCGGGGAGCTGTTTTTT. It codes for CASSYSPRLDGGNTGELFF. The chain is built from TRBV10-1 and TRBJ2-2, with a possible D match to TRBD2 (6 bases). The CDR3 consists of 19 residues. The V end was cut by 5 bases, the J end by 1 base, with 23 bases between. The germline CDR1 and CDR2 sequences are WNHNN and SYGVQD (reference sequence).

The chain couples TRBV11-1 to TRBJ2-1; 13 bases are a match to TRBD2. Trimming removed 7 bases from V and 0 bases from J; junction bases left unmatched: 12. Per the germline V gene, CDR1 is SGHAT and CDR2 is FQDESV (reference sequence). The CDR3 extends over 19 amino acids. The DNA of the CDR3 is TGTGCCAGCACTCCGGCCCTGACTAGCGGGGGGAGCTCCTACAATGAGCAGTTCTTC. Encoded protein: CASTPALTSGGSSYNEQFF.

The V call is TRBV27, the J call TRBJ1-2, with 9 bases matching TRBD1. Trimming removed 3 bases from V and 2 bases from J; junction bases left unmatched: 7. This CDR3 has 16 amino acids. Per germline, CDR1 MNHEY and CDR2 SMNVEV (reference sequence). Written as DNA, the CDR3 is TGTGCCAGCAGTTTTTGGACTGGGACAGGGAACTATGGCTACACCTTC. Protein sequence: CASSFWTGTGNYGYTF.